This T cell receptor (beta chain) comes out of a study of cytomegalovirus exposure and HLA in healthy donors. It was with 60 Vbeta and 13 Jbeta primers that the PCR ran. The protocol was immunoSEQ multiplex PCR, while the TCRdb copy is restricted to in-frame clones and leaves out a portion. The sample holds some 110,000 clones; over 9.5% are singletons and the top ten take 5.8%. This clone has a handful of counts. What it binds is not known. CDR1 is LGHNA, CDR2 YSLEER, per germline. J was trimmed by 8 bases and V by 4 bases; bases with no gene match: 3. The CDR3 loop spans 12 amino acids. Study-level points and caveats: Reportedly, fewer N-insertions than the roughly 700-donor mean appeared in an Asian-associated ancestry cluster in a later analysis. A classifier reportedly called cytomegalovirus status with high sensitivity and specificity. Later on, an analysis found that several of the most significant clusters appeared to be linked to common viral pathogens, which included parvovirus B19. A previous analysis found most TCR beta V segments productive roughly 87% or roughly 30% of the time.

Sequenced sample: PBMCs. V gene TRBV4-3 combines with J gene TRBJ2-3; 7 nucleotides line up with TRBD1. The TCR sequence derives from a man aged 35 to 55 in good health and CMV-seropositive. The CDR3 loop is CASSLRQGTQYF. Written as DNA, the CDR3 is TGCGCCAGCAGCCTTCGACAGGGTACGCAGTATTTT.